The table lists the clone carrying this T cell receptor (beta chain) with many counts. TCRdb re-analysed the 5' RACE reads in MiXCR, keeping a single row per CDR3 protein. Here the sample spans some 390,000 distinct CDR3 sequences, 6.2% being singletons. The germline CDR1 and CDR2 sequences are SGHVS and FQNEAQ. V shed 5 bases, J shed 2 bases, and the junction held 6 bases outside the gene matches. The CDR3 runs 15 residues. The data originate from a study of T cells after yellow fever vaccination. Sample: PBMCs, taken 5 days after the yellow fever booster vaccination. The rearrangement joins TRBV7-8 to TRBJ2-7; 10 bases are a match to TRBD1. The receptor comes from a man aged 25 to 40 who received the YFV17D yellow fever vaccine. The CDR3 DNA reads as TGTGCCAGCAGCCCAGGGACAGGGGTTCCCTACGAGCAGTACTTC. It specifies CASSPGTGVPYEQYF. The variable domain in full, with the rest retrieved from reference TRBV7-8 and TRBJ2-7, is GAGVSQSPRYKVAKRGQDVALRCDPISGHVSLFWYQQALGQGPEFLTYFQNEAQLDKSGLPSDRFFAERPEGSVSTLKIQRTQQEDSAVYLCASSPGTGVPYEQYFGPGTRLTVT.